The 21 T cell receptor beta chains in this list originate from one sample, sequenced in a study of blood T cell repertoires in COVID-19. Produced via immunoSEQ multiplex PCR; TCRdb's table is partial and in-frame only. The sample has approximately 100,000 clones; roughly 90% are singletons. The material sequenced was peripheral blood. Receptor source: a woman aged 55-75 years with acute or convalescent COVID-19.

This clone was observed once. The genes are TRBV4-1 and TRBJ2-4, with D possibly TRBD2 on 6 matching bases. The V gene lost 4 bases and the J gene lost 0 bases, with 10 bases spanning the gap. The CDR3 runs 15 residues. CDR1 MGHRA and CDR2 YSYEKL come from the germline V gene. As DNA, the CDR3 is TGCGCCAGCAGCCTGCTAGCGATAGCCAAAAACATTCAGTACTTC. Translated: CASSLLAIAKNIQYF.

This chain joins TRBV10-3 and TRBJ2-1; the D gene is possibly TRBD1 (6 bases). CDR1 and CDR2 from the germline V gene are ENHRY and SYGVKD. This CDR3 has 12 residues. V was pared by 4 bases and J by 7 bases, with 8 bases between. CDR3 protein: CAISGTANEQFF. The CDR3 bases are TGTGCCATCAGTGGGACAGCGAATGAGCAGTTCTTC.

J is TRBJ2-5 and V is TRBV7-9; 8 positions match TRBD1. The CDR3 is 13 residues long. The V and J ends lost 11 bases and 3 bases, in that order; junction bases with no gene match: 8. Per the germline V gene, CDR1 is SEHNR and CDR2 is FQNEAQ (reference sequence). CDR3 in amino acids: CAGTDRGEETQYF. CDR3 bases: TGTGCCGGAACTGACAGGGGAGAAGAGACCCAGTACTTC.

The chain combines TRBV28 with TRBJ1-2, with D hard to call. From germline, CDR1 is MDHEN and CDR2 SYDVKM. V was pared by 5 bases and J by 4 bases, with 14 bases between. The CDR3 runs to 14 residues. The CDR3, as DNA: TGTGCCAGCAGTCCTATGCCCCCGAGCTATGGCTACACCTTC. Protein product: CASSPMPPSYGYTF.

The J gene is TRBJ1-2, the V gene TRBV11-2; D possibly corresponds to TRBD1 (5 bases). Germline V gene lookup returns CDR1 SGHAT and CDR2 FQNNGV. The CDR3 is 14 residues long. Trimming removed 3 bases at V and 2 bases at J, with 10 bases between. The CDR3: CASSFPGQNYGYTF. In DNA, the CDR3 is TGTGCCAGCAGCTTTCCCGGACAAAACTATGGCTACACCTTC.

This chain uses TRBV30 with TRBJ1-6, with 7 bases that match TRBD1. The length of the CDR3 is 13 residues. From germline, CDR1 is GTSNPN and CDR2 SVGIG (reference sequence). J gave up 7 bases and V 6 bases, and 6 bases lay outside the gene matches. CDR3: CACRQGENSPLHF. CDR3 nucleotide sequence: TGTGCCTGCCGACAGGGTGAGAATTCACCCCTCCACTTT. Combining the CDR3 with reference TRBV30 and TRBJ1-6 gives the whole variable domain SQTIHQWPATLVQPVGSPLSLECTVEGTSNPNLYWYRQAAGRGLQLLFYSVGIGQISSEVPQNLSASRPQDRQFILSSKKLLLSDSGFYLCACRQGENSPLHFGNGTRLTVT.

The table lists this clone with a count of one. This sequence joins TRBV18 and TRBJ1-5, with TRBD1 as a possible D gene (5 bases). Trimming removed 3 bases at V and 4 bases at J, with 7 bases between. The CDR3 is 13 residues long. Germline CDR1 reads KGHSH; CDR2 reads LQKENI. The CDR3 region is CASSPGLNQPQHF. The CDR3 nucleotides are TGTGCCAGCTCACCGGGACTTAATCAGCCCCAGCATTTT.

This chain uses TRBV16 with TRBJ2-3; 9 positions match TRBD2. After removal of 0 bases from V and 8 bases from J, the junction contained 12 bases not matched to a gene. Germline CDR1 KGHSY, CDR2 FQNENV. This CDR3 contains 17 residues. DNA for the CDR3: TGTGCCAGCAGCCAATCCTCTTCACTAGCGGGTCGTCGTACGCAGTATTTT. This encodes CASSQSSSLAGRRTQYF.

The chain employs TRBV5-1 and TRBJ2-1, with 11 bases lining up with TRBD2. The CDR3 has 16 amino acids. J gave up 9 bases and V 1 base, and 9 bases lay outside the gene matches. In germline, CDR1 is SGHRS, CDR2 YFSETQ. The CDR3 nucleotides read TGCGCCAGCAGCTTGCAGACTAGCGGGAACAACGCTGAGCAGTTCTTC. Translation: CASSLQTSGNNAEQFF.

This clone showed up just a few times. This chain uses TRBV2 with TRBJ2-3; TRBD2 is a possible D gene (6 bases). Germline CDR1 SNHLY, CDR2 FYNNEI. V was shortened by 2 bases and J by 2 bases, with 14 bases between the two germline ends. CDR3 length: 16 amino acids. CDR3 nucleotide sequence: TGTGCCAGCAGTGAATTGGAGGGAGGCCTCACAGATACGCAGTATTTT. Translation: CASSELEGGLTDTQYF.

Only one count was recorded for this clone. V and J are TRBV6-5 and TRBJ1-4, with 7 positions matching TRBD1. The CDR3 consists of 14 residues. Trimming removed 7 bases from V and 8 bases from J; junction bases left unmatched: 10. Germline CDR1 MNHEY, CDR2 SVGAGI. The CDR3 DNA sequence: TGTGCCAGCAACCTAGACAGGGTACGGGAAAAACTGTTTTTT. Translation gives CASNLDRVREKLFF.

The rearrangement joins TRBV5-1 to TRBJ1-1, with TRBD1 matching over 9 bases. This CDR3 contains 14 residues. Germline values: CDR1 SGHRS, CDR2 YFSETQ. V gave up 3 bases and J gave up 4 bases; unmatched junction bases: 4. CDR3: CASSYQTGGTEAFF. DNA of the CDR3: TGCGCCAGCAGCTACCAGACAGGGGGCACTGAAGCTTTCTTT.

V and J are TRBV6-5 and TRBJ1-4, with 9 bases lining up with TRBD1. Germline lookup yields CDR1 MNHEY and CDR2 SVGAGI. CDR3 length: 13 amino acids. J lost 6 bases, V lost 6 bases, and 2 bases had no gene match. The CDR3 region is CASRTGGYEKLFF. The CDR3 DNA is TGTGCCAGCAGAACAGGGGGCTATGAAAAACTGTTTTTT.

The chain is built from TRBV28 and TRBJ2-2, with 8 positions matching TRBD2. Germline lookup yields CDR1 MDHEN and CDR2 SYDVKM. CDR3 length: 15 amino acids. J was trimmed by 11 bases and V by 5 bases; bases with no gene match: 13. CDR3 nucleotide sequence: TGTGCCAGCAGTCCCCGACTAGCGAGAGGGTACGAGCTGTTTTTT. It codes for CASSPRLARGYELFF.

The chain couples TRBV24-1 to TRBJ1-2; 8 positions match TRBD1. V trimming: 3 bases; J trimming: 8 bases; junction bases outside the gene matches: 7. Germline V gene lookup returns CDR1 KGHDR and CDR2 SFDVKD. The CDR3 runs 14 residues. Here the CDR3 DNA reads TGTGCCACCAGTGATCCCTGGACAGGGAACGGCTACACCTTC. As protein: CATSDPWTGNGYTF.

The rearrangement joins TRBV30 to TRBJ1-6, with unresolved D. Trimming stripped 0 bases from V and 0 bases from J, with 9 bases between. The CDR3 is made up of 16 amino acids. The germline V gene encodes CDR1 GTSNPN and CDR2 SVGIG (reference sequence). The CDR3 is CAWSVSSFSYNSPLHF. The CDR3 bases are TGTGCCTGGAGTGTCTCGAGCTTCTCCTATAATTCACCCCTCCACTTT.

The chain uses TRBV3-1 (or the pseudogene TRBV3-2) and TRBJ2-5, with 15 bases that match TRBD2. Unmatched junction bases numbered 5, after V lost 2 bases and J lost 4 bases. CDR3 length equals 17 residues. Germline V CDR1 and CDR2: LGHDT, YNNKEL (reference sequence). The CDR3 sequence: CASSQPSGLAGGETQYF. The CDR3 DNA follows: TGTGCCAGCAGCCAACCTTCGGGACTAGCGGGAGGAGAGACCCAGTACTTC.

The chain couples TRBV3-1 (or the pseudogene TRBV3-2) to TRBJ2-1; 13 bases line up with TRBD2. The germline V gene has CDR1 LGHDT and CDR2 YNNKEL (reference sequence). The CDR3 is 13 amino acids. V lost 4 bases and J lost 12; bases outside the gene matches: 3. The CDR3 nucleotides are TGTGCCAGCAGCCGGACTAGCGGGAGTTCGCAGTTCTTC. Its translation: CASSRTSGSSQFF.

This chain uses TRBV6-5 with TRBJ2-7; TRBD2 agrees at 12 bases. Germline-derived CDR1 and CDR2 are MNHEY and SVGAGI. The CDR3 extends over 15 amino acids. Unmatched junction bases numbered 11, after V lost 7 bases and J lost 7 bases. Here the CDR3 reads CASMRASGRADEQYV. In nucleotides, the CDR3 is TGTGCCAGCATGAGAGCTAGCGGGAGGGCCGATGAGCAGTACGTC.

This clone was recorded only once. The genes are TRBV27 and TRBJ1-1; D uncertain. The germline CDR1 and CDR2 sequences are MNHEY and SMNVEV (reference sequence). The germline V and J ends were trimmed by 10 bases and 4 bases, with 16 bases remaining between them. The CDR3 contains 13 residues. In DNA, the CDR3 is TGTGCCACTCAGGAGGAAGGCCGCACTGAAGCTTTCTTT. This gives the protein CATQEEGRTEAFF.

This clone appeared a few times. The chain employs TRBV21-1 and TRBJ2-2; TRBD2 is taken as the D call from the table, unchecked against the DNA. TRBV21-1 is assigned pseudogene status. The length of the CDR3 is 19 residues. CDR3 region: CASSKALGLAGGIVGELFF. In nucleotides, the CDR3 is TGTGCCAGCAGCAAGGCGTTGGGACTAGCGGGAGGGATTGTCGGGGAGCTGTTTTTT.